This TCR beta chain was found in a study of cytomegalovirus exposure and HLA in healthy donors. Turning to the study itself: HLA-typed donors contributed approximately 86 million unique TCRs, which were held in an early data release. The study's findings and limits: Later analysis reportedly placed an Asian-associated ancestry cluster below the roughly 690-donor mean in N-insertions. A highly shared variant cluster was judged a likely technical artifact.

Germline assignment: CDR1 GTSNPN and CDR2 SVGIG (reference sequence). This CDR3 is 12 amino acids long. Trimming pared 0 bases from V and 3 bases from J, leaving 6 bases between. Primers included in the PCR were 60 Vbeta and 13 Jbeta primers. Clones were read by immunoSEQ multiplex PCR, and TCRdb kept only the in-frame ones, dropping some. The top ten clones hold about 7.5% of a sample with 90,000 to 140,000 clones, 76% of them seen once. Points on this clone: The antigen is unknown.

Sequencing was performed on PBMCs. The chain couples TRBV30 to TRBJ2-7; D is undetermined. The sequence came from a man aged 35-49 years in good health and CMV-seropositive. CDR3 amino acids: CAWSVSIYEQYF. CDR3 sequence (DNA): TGTGCCTGGAGTGTATCCATCTACGAGCAGTACTTC.